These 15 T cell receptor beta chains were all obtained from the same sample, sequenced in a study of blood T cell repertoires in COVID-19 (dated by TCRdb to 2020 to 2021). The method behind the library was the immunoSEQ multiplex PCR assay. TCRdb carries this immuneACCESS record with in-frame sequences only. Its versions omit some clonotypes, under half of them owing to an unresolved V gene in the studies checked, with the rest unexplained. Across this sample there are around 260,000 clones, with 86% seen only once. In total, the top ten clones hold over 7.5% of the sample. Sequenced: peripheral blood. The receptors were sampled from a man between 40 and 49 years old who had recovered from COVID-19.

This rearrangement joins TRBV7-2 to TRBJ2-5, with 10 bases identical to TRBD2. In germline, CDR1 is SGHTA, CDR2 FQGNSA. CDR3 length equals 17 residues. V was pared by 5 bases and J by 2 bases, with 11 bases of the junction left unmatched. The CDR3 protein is CASSISSGGLLQETQYF. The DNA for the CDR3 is TGTGCCAGCAGCATCTCTAGCGGGGGACTCCTTCAAGAGACCCAGTACTTC.

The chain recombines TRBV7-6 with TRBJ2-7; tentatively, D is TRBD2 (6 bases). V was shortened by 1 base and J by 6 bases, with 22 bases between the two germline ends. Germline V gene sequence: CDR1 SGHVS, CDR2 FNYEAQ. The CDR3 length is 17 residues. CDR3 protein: CASSLGSSRGAMGEQYF. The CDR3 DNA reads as TGTGCCAGCAGCTTAGGGTCAAGTCGCGGGGCAATGGGCGAGCAGTACTTC.

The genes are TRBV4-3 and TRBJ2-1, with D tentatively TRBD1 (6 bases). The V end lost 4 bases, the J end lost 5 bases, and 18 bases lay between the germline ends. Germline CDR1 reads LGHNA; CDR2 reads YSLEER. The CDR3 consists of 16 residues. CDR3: CASSPKTGTLDNEQFF. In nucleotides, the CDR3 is TGCGCCAGCAGCCCCAAAACCGGGACATTAGACAATGAGCAGTTCTTC.

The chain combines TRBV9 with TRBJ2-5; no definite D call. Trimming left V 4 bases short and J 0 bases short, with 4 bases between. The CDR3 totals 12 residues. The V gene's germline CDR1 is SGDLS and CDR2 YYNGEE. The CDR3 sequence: CASSPNQETQYF. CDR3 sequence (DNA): TGTGCCAGCAGCCCAAACCAAGAGACCCAGTACTTC.

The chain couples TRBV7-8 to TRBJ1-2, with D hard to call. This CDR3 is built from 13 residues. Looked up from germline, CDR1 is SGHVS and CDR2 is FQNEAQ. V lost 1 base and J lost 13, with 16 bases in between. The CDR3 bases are TGTGCCAGCAGCTTAGGGGCAGTTCGGGAGAGCACCTTC. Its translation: CASSLGAVRESTF.

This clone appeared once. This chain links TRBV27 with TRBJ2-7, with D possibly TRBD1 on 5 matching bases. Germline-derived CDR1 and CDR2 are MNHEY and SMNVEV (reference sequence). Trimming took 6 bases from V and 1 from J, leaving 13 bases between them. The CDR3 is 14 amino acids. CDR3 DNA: TGTGCCAGCAGGTCAGTAGGGGAATCCTACGAGCAGTACTTC. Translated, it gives CASRSVGESYEQYF.

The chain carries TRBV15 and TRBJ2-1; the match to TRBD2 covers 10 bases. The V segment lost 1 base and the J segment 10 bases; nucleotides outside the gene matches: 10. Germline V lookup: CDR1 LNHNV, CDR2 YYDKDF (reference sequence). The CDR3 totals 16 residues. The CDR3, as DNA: TGTGCCACCAGCAGAGGAACTAGCGGGGAGGATAGGGAGCAGTTCTTC. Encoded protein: CATSRGTSGEDREQFF.

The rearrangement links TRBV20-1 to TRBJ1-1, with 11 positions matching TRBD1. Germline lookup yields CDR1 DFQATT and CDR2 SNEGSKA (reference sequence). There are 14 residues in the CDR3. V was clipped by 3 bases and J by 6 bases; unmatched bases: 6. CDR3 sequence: CSASGTGGSPEAFF. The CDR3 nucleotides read TGCAGTGCTAGTGGGACAGGGGGATCGCCTGAAGCTTTCTTT.

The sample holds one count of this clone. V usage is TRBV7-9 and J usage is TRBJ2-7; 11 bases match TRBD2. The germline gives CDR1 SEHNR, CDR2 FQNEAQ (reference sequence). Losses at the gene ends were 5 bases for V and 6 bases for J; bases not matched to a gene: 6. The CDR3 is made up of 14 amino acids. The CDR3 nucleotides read TGTGCCAGCAGCGCGGGGACTAGCGGTCGCGAGCAGTACTTC. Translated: CASSAGTSGREQYF. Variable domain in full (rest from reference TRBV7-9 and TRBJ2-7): DTGVSQNPRHKITKRGQNVTFRCDPISEHNRLYWYRQTLGQGPEFLTYFQNEAQLEKSRLLSDRFSAERPKGSFSTLEIQRTEQGDSAMYLCASSAGTSGREQYFGPGTRLTVT.

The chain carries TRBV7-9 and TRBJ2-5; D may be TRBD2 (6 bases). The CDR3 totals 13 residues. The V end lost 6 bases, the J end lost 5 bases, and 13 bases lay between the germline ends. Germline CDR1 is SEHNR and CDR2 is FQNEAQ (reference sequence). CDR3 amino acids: CASRATSSETQYF. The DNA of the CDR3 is TGTGCCAGCAGAGCTACTAGCTCGGAGACCCAGTACTTC.

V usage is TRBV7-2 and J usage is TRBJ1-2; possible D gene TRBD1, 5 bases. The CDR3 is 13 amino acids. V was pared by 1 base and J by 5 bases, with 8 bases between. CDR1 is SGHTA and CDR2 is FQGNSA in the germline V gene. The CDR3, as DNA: TGTGCCAGCAGCTTAGGGGGGGGTTATGGCTACACCTTC. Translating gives CASSLGGGYGYTF.

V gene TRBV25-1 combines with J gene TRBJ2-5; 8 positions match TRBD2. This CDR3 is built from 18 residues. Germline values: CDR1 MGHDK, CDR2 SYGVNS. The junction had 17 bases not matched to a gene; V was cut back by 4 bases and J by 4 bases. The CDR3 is CASSAGGAQAQWSETQYF. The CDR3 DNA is TGTGCCAGCAGTGCCGGGGGGGCCCAGGCTCAATGGTCAGAGACCCAGTACTTC.

CDR3 amino acids: CASSLLPQGAGVGELFF. CDR3 sequence (DNA): TGTGCCAGCAGCTTATTACCCCAGGGAGCGGGAGTCGGGGAGCTGTTTTTT. The gene calls are TRBV7-3 and TRBJ2-2; TRBD2 aligns across 8 bases. The CDR3 is made up of 17 amino acids. The V and J ends lost 2 bases and 7 bases, in that order; junction bases with no gene match: 12. The germline V gene encodes CDR1 SGHTA and CDR2 FQGTGA.

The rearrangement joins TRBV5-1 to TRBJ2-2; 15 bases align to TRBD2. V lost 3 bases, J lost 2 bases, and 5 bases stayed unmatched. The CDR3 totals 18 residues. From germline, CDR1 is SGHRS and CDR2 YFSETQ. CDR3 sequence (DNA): TGCGCCAGCAGCTCTGGACTAGCGGGAGGGCCTAACACCGGGGAGCTGTTTTTT. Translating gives CASSSGLAGGPNTGELFF.

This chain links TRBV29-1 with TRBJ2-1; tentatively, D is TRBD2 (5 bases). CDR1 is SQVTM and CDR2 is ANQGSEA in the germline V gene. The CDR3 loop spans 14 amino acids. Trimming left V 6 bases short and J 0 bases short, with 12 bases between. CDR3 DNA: TGCAGCGTCGGAGATGGAGGCTCCTACAATGAGCAGTTCTTC. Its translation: CSVGDGGSYNEQFF.